The 27 T cell receptor beta chains below all came from one sample that was sequenced in a study of OX40 agonist ivuxolimab in advanced cancers. This table comes from immunoSEQ multiplex PCR, and its TCRdb copy is limited to in-frame clones, with some not included. Of about 68,000 clones listed, roughly nine tenths are singletons. This specimen consisted of CD4+ or CD8+ T cells sorted from blood, obtained in a trial of the OX40 agonist ivuxolimab. These receptors all come from an adult with an advanced solid tumor such as melanoma, head and neck, liver or kidney cancer.

The CDR3 nucleotides are TGTGCCAGCAGCCCAGGACAGTGGACTAGCGGGAGGGGAATCGACAATGAGCAGTTCTTC. Its translation: CASSPGQWTSGRGIDNEQFF. The rearrangement joins TRBV13 to TRBJ2-1; 15 positions agree with TRBD2. Germline V gene lookup returns CDR1 PRHDT and CDR2 FYEKMQ (reference sequence). The CDR3 runs 20 residues. Trimming removed 5 bases from V and 5 bases from J; junction bases left unmatched: 16.

The rearrangement joins TRBV19 to TRBJ2-1; 9 nucleotides align to TRBD2. Germline values: CDR1 LNHDA, CDR2 SQIVND (reference sequence). V lost 5 bases to trimming and J lost 9 bases; unmatched junction nucleotides: 8. CDR3 size: 14 residues. DNA of the CDR3: TGTGCCAGTAGTGGGCTAGCGGGATTGGGTGAGCAGTTCTTC. Its translation: CASSGLAGLGEQFF.

This clone showed up many times. The chain joins TRBV5-1 to TRBJ1-2; tentatively, D is TRBD1 (5 bases). This CDR3 region has 15 residues. Germline CDR1 is SGHRS and CDR2 is YFSETQ. Deletions cut 2 bases from V and 6 bases from J, with 17 bases between. This chain's CDR3 is CASSLALEGYDGYTF. CDR3 DNA: TGCGCCAGCAGCTTAGCCCTCGAGGGGTATGATGGCTACACCTTC.

This clone occurred once. This chain uses TRBV7-9 with TRBJ1-1; the D gene is possibly TRBD1 (5 bases). Between the trimmed V and J ends, which lost 1 base and 6 bases, there was a span of 18 bases. CDR3 length: 16 residues. Germline lookup yields CDR1 SEHNR and CDR2 FQNEAQ (reference sequence). CDR3 nucleotides: TGTGCCAGCAGCTTAGGAGGAGGGCAGGGAAACCCTGAAGCTTTCTTT. Translating gives CASSLGGGQGNPEAFF. The full variable domain, rest sourced from reference TRBV7-9 and TRBJ1-1, is DTGVSQNPRHKITKRGQNVTFRCDPISEHNRLYWYRQTLGQGPEFLTYFQNEAQLEKSRLLSDRFSAERPKGSFSTLEIQRTEQGDSAMYLCASSLGGGQGNPEAFFGQGTRLTVV.

V usage is TRBV20-1 and J usage is TRBJ1-1; D possibly corresponds to TRBD1 (5 bases). Germline V lookup: CDR1 DFQATT, CDR2 SNEGSKA (reference sequence). V dropped 4 bases and J dropped 7 bases, with 10 bases sitting between them. The CDR3 has 11 amino acids. CDR3 bases: TGCAGTGCTAAGGGGCGGGGTGAAGCTTTCTTT. It codes for CSAKGRGEAFF.

The chain has TRBV6-1 and TRBJ2-1; D gene ambiguous. Germline loops: CDR1 MNHNS, CDR2 SASEGT. This CDR3 is 11 amino acids long. Trimming cost V 4 bases and J 9 bases, with 7 bases left between them. CDR3 protein: CASSGPVEQFF. For the CDR3, the DNA is TGTGCCAGCAGTGGACCCGTTGAGCAGTTCTTC.

The gene calls are TRBV2 and TRBJ2-3; D is perhaps TRBD2 (6 bases). This CDR3 spans 14 amino acids. The V end lost 5 bases, the J end lost 4 bases, and 13 bases lay between the germline ends. Germline lookup yields CDR1 SNHLY and CDR2 FYNNEI. CDR3 bases: TGTGCCAGCAGTCTAGCGTGGCCCGCAGATACGCAGTATTTT. It codes for CASSLAWPADTQYF.

The chain has TRBV19 and TRBJ1-2; D may be TRBD1 (5 bases). CDR1 is LNHDA and CDR2 is SQIVND in the germline V gene (reference sequence). Trimming cost V 5 bases and J 4 bases, with 20 bases left between them. This CDR3 spans 16 amino acids. CDR3 nucleotide sequence: TGTGCCAGTAGTGCCGACGGAGGGGCCAACCCCTATGGCTACACCTTC. Translation: CASSADGGANPYGYTF.

This clone was detected only once. The rearrangement uses TRBV19 and TRBJ2-5; the D is unclear. CDR1 is LNHDA and CDR2 is SQIVND in the germline V gene (reference sequence). Trimming removed 3 bases at V and 2 bases at J, with 13 bases between. The CDR3 is 15 amino acids. CDR3 loop: CASSINSRLQETQYF. The CDR3, as DNA: TGTGCCAGTAGTATTAACAGCCGTCTTCAAGAGACCCAGTACTTC. Combining the CDR3 with reference TRBV19 and TRBJ2-5 gives the whole variable domain DGGITQSPKYLFRKEGQNVTLSCEQNLNHDAMYWYRQDPGQGLRLIYYSQIVNDFQKGDIAEGYSVSREKKESFPLTVTSAQKNPTAFYLCASSINSRLQETQYFGPGTRLLVL.

V gene TRBV6-6 combines with J gene TRBJ2-7; 8 nucleotides agree with TRBD1. The junction had 3 bases not matched to a gene; V was cut back by 6 bases and J by 2 bases. Germline values: CDR1 MNHNY, CDR2 SVGAGI (reference sequence). The CDR3 sequence is 13 residues long. The CDR3 DNA is TGTGCCAGCAGCCAACAGGGGGCCTACGAGCAGTACTTC. This translates into CASSQQGAYEQYF.

This sequence joins TRBV28 and TRBJ1-5; a possible D gene is TRBD1 (5 bases). V was clipped by 2 bases and J by 6 bases, with 14 bases between them. The CDR3 covers 15 residues. The germline V gene encodes CDR1 MDHEN and CDR2 SYDVKM. Written as DNA, the CDR3 is TGTGCCAGCAGTTTACCCCCAGGCGGGGGTCAGCCCCAGCATTTT. This translates into CASSLPPGGGQPQHF.

The V and J genes are TRBV19 and TRBJ1-2, with 8 bases aligning to TRBD1. The V gene's germline CDR1 is LNHDA and CDR2 SQIVND (reference sequence). There are 15 residues in the CDR3. Losses at the gene ends were 2 bases for V and 7 bases for J; bases not matched to a gene: 9. The CDR3 sequence: CASSIPDRGSLGYTF. DNA of the CDR3: TGTGCCAGTAGTATACCCGACAGGGGATCTCTTGGCTACACCTTC.

This CDR3 is CASNLFFLIQTGANGDTQYF. The CDR3 DNA reads TGTGCCAGCAACCTGTTTTTCCTAATCCAAACAGGTGCCAATGGGGATACGCAGTATTTT. This chain joins TRBV5-5 and TRBJ2-3, with D possibly TRBD1 on 5 matching bases. V lost 6 bases and J lost 6, with 35 bases in between. The CDR3 contains 20 residues. Germline V lookup: CDR1 SGHKS, CDR2 YYEKEE (reference sequence).

J is TRBJ2-2 and V is TRBV6-5; D is possibly TRBD1 (5 bases). Trimming pared 7 bases from V and 8 bases from J, leaving 11 bases between. The CDR3 length is 12 residues. CDR1 and CDR2 (germline): MNHEY, SVGAGI. The CDR3 protein is CASKGNSGELFF. CDR3 DNA: TGTGCCAGCAAGGGGAATTCGGGGGAGCTGTTTTTT.

The chain employs TRBV5-6 and TRBJ2-3; D unclear. V lost 0 bases and J 5 bases, leaving 13 bases between the germline ends. This CDR3 spans 15 amino acids. Germline V gene lookup returns CDR1 SGHDT and CDR2 YYEEEE. CDR3 in amino acids: CASSLGPRRVDTQYF. In nucleotides, the CDR3 is TGTGCCAGCAGCTTGGGGCCCCGACGGGTAGATACGCAGTATTTT.

V is TRBV18 and J is TRBJ1-3; unclear D gene. This CDR3 is 14 amino acids long. V was trimmed by 3 bases and J by 3 bases, leaving 9 bases between them. From germline, CDR1 is KGHSH and CDR2 LQKENI. The CDR3 protein is CASSPQRDGNTIYF. The CDR3 bases are TGTGCCAGCTCACCTCAGAGGGATGGAAACACCATATATTTT.

The CDR3 sequence is CASRVDRVKQQYF. The CDR3 DNA is TGTGCCAGTAGGGTAGACAGGGTGAAACAGCAGTACTTC. The chain combines TRBV19 with TRBJ2-7; TRBD1 agrees at 7 bases. The germline gives CDR1 LNHDA, CDR2 SQIVND (reference sequence). V lost 6 bases, J lost 8 bases, and 10 bases stayed unmatched. CDR3 length: 13 residues.

V is TRBV28 and J is TRBJ1-1; D unclear. The CDR3 totals 12 residues. The V gene's germline CDR1 is MDHEN and CDR2 SYDVKM. V lost 3 bases and J 7 bases, leaving 9 bases between the germline ends. Here the CDR3 DNA reads TGTGCCAGCAGTTTTGGACGGCTTGAAGCTTTCTTT. Amino acid sequence: CASSFGRLEAFF.

This clone was recorded only once. This sequence joins TRBV2 and TRBJ2-7; 10 positions match TRBD2. CDR1 and CDR2 (germline): SNHLY, FYNNEI. With V trimmed by 11 bases and J by 6 bases, 7 bases remained unmatched. The CDR3 length is 12 residues. This CDR3 is CAGLADRLEQYF. CDR3 nucleotide sequence: TGTGCCGGACTAGCGGATCGCCTCGAGCAGTACTTC.

The V and J genes are TRBV7-2 and TRBJ2-1; D is undetermined. The CDR3 consists of 12 residues. CDR1 is SGHTA, CDR2 FQGNSA, per germline. V was trimmed by 2 bases and J by 9 bases, leaving 8 bases between them. This chain's CDR3 is CASSLLRSEQFF. The DNA of the CDR3 is TGTGCCAGCAGCTTACTCCGGAGTGAGCAGTTCTTC.

This chain joins TRBV7-2 and TRBJ2-7, with TRBD1 matching over 10 bases. CDR1 is SGHTA and CDR2 is FQGNSA in the germline V gene. After removal of 1 base from V and 0 bases from J, the junction contained 3 bases not matched to a gene. This CDR3 has 16 amino acids. The chain's CDR3 is CASSLGTGGSSYEQYF. The CDR3 bases are TGTGCCAGCAGCTTAGGGACAGGGGGGAGCTCCTACGAGCAGTACTTC.

This clone showed up just once. This chain joins TRBV6-6 and TRBJ1-5; D is uncertain. The CDR3 consists of 14 residues. The V gene's germline CDR1 is MNHNY and CDR2 SVGAGI (reference sequence). V was cut by 0 bases and J by 5 bases, with 8 bases left in between. The CDR3 reads CASSYSAGDQPQHF. The CDR3 nucleotides read TGTGCCAGCAGTTACTCGGCAGGCGATCAGCCCCAGCATTTT.

The J gene is TRBJ2-7, the V gene TRBV7-2, with a possible D match to TRBD2 (5 bases). Trimming took 4 bases from V and 5 from J, leaving 9 bases between them. Germline-derived CDR1 and CDR2 are SGHTA and FQGNSA. This CDR3 comprises 12 residues. The CDR3 coding sequence is TGTGCCAGCAGCTACCCCGGGGACGAGCAGTACTTC. It codes for CASSYPGDEQYF.

This rearrangement joins TRBV6-5 to TRBJ2-3; 9 bases fit TRBD2. CDR1 is MNHEY, CDR2 SVGAGI, per germline. CDR3 length: 14 amino acids. J gave up 7 bases and V 6 bases, and 8 bases lay outside the gene matches. For the CDR3, the DNA is TGTGCCAGCAGGAGGGCGGGAGGGCCAAATACGCAGTATTTT. This translates into CASRRAGGPNTQYF.

The genes are TRBV5-1 and TRBJ2-7, with D possibly TRBD2 on 6 matching bases. V lost 4 bases to trimming and J lost 6 bases, with 17 bases between them. Germline loops: CDR1 SGHRS, CDR2 YFSETQ. The CDR3 covers 14 residues. CDR3 sequence (DNA): TGCGCCAGCAGCCCCCGGGAGATACGCTCCGAGCAGTACTTC. Translating gives CASSPREIRSEQYF.

This chain connects TRBV5-4 to TRBJ2-3; no definite D call. Germline assignment: CDR1 SGHNT and CDR2 YYREEE (reference sequence). The CDR3 contains 13 residues. V was shortened by 2 bases and J by 1 base, with 5 bases between the two germline ends. CDR3 amino acids: CASSFDRTDTQYF. The CDR3 nucleotides are TGTGCCAGCAGCTTCGACCGCACAGATACGCAGTATTTT. The full variable domain, with the rest looked up from reference TRBV5-4 and TRBJ2-3, is ETGVTQSPTHLIKTRGQQVTLRCSSQSGHNTVSWYQQALGQGPQFIFQYYREEENGRGNFPPRFSGLQFPNYSSELNVNALELDDSALYLCASSFDRTDTQYFGPGTRLTVL.

This clone was detected only a few times. The chain employs TRBV4-2 and TRBJ2-7; possibly TRBD2 for D (6 bases). With 1 base removed from V and 5 bases from J, the gap between germline ends came to 15 bases. The CDR3 extends over 15 amino acids. CDR1 is LGHNA, CDR2 YNFKEQ, per germline. Here the CDR3 reads CASSQVWRAPHEQYF. The CDR3 coding sequence is TGTGCCAGCAGCCAAGTATGGAGGGCCCCTCACGAGCAGTACTTC.